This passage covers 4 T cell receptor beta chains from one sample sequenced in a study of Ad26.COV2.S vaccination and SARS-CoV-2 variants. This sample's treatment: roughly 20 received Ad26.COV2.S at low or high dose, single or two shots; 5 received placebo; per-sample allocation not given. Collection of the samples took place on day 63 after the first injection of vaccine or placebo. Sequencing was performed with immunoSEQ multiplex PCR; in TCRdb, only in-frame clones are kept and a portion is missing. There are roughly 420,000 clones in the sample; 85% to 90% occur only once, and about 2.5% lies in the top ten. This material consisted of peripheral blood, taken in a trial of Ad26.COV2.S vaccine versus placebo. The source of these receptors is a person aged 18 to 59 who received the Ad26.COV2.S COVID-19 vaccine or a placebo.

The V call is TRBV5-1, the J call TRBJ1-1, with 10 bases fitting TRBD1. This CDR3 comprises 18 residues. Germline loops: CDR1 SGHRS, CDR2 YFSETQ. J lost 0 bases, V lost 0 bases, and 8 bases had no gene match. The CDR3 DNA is TGCGCCAGCAGCTTGGGGGCCGGGACAGGGGACATGAACACTGAAGCTTTCTTT. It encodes CASSLGAGTGDMNTEAFF.

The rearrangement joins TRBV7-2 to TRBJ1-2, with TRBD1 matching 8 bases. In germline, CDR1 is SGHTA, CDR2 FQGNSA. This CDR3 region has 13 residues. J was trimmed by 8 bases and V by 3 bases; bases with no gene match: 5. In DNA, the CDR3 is TGTGCCAGCAGCTTTGAACAGGGGGACGGCTACACCTTC. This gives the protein CASSFEQGDGYTF.

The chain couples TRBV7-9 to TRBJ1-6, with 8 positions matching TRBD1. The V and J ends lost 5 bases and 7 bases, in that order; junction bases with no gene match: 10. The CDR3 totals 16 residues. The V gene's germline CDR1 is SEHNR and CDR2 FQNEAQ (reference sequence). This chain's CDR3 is CASSPRTGFGNSPLHF. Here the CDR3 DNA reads TGTGCCAGCAGCCCACGGACAGGGTTCGGGAATTCACCCCTCCACTTT.

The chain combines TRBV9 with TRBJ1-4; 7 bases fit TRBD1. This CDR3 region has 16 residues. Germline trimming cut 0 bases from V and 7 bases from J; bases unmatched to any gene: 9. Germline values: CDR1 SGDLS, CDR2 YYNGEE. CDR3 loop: CASSVAPDRVGEKLFF. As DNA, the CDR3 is TGTGCCAGCAGCGTAGCTCCCGACAGGGTCGGTGAAAAACTGTTTTTT.